This T cell receptor (beta chain) was found in a study of identifying expanded T cells in peripheral blood (dated by TCRdb to the late 2010s). In terms of the full investigation: Technical replicates were generated by sequencing separate aliquots of the same genomic DNA pool, and four replicates were compared pairwise.

A note on this clone: The antigen this receptor binds is unknown. The record has no base qualities; no much larger clone is one base away.

The paper's findings and limits, for the study overall: The authors expected biological variance in healthy repertoires might increase further over much longer intervals such as months to years. Across all healthy-donor time intervals, the beta-binomial model significantly cut both the number of clones called differentially abundant and the false-positive rate. Between technical replicates the binomial model flagged 0.9 to 1.5 differentially abundant clones, whereas over roughly two weeks the binomial model flagged about 16.4 and over roughly four weeks 19 to 20. In all healthy donors, the variance in clone template counts between samples taken two weeks apart rose significantly as total template count increased.

Inclusive of the bounding cysteine and phenylalanine, the CDR3 is 14 residues long. Left in the record is the CDR3 DNA by itself, 42 bases read in frame from the first base. Clipping removes 3 bases from V and 10 bases from J, with 10 as the unmatched junction base count. CDR1 is given as ENHRY and CDR2 as SYGVKD, both from the germline V gene. No immune events such as infections were documented for the healthy donors during the collection period. Healthy-donor blood repertoires served as a training cohort to calibrate time-dependent variance in a beta-binomial model of T-cell clone differential abundance. The training cohort included 10 or so healthy donors, of whom 3 were female and 7 were male. The donors were between roughly 29 and 70 years old, with an average age of approximately 45 years. Whole blood, obtained from a commercial supplier, was collected from each healthy donor at three time points spaced approximately two weeks apart. For immunosequencing, genomic DNA was extracted from unsorted whole blood.

TCRbeta CDR3 regions were profiled with the immunoSEQ Assay using bias-controlled multiplex PCR amplification of genomic DNA. Per the authors' processing: To quantify the absolute abundance of each unique TCRbeta CDR3 region, the sequences were collapsed and filtered. Differential abundance was assessed using a binomial (Fisher-equivalent) model and a beta-binomial model in which time-dependent variance fitted from healthy donors was added. Clones with fewer than 5 combined templates were removed, and a clone was called differentially abundant if the clone's Benjamini-Hochberg FDR was below 0.01. Using the form v = (b*log(k)+a)^2, the beta-binomial variance was modeled as a function of the total template count across the two samples. TCRdb carries this immuneACCESS record with in-frame sequences only. Its versions omit some clonotypes, under half of them owing to an unresolved V gene in the studies checked, with the rest unexplained. Clonal size and the V and J genes are those of that table, whereas D and trimming came from the DNA. The sample table lists more than 85,000 clones, roughly nine tenths of them with a count of one. The ten largest clones take up more than 6.5% of the sample.

The rearrangement joined TRBV10-3 to TRBJ1-1; a stretch of 8 junction bases matches TRBD1. Sequenced sample: blood. This sequence originates from a person aged 18-69 years in good health. The DNA reads TGTGCCATCAGTGATGTAGGACAGGGACTCTCAGCTTTCTTT. This gives the protein CAISDVGQGLSAFF.